A single sample gave rise to the 10 T cell receptor beta chains below, sequenced in a study of post-analysis software for immune sequencing data. The study, taken as a whole, reports: Four to six TRBV segments appeared more often in patients than in controls, and TRBV5-6, TRBV5-1 and TRBV20-1 were among these.

These receptors have no known antigen. cDNA libraries for TCR beta contained unique molecular identifiers. TCRdb reanalysed the PCR reads using MiXCR and keeps one entry per CDR3 protein. The profile shows about 200,000 distinct CDR3 sequences, over 25% of them singletons. Sequencing was carried out using blood. These receptors were taken from a girl under 18 with multiple sclerosis.

At least ten counts were recorded for this clonotype. The chain recombines TRBV25-1 with TRBJ2-1; TRBD2 matches at 11 bases. The J segment lost 8 bases and the V segment lost 4 bases, leaving 10 bases of the junction unmatched. This CDR3 contains 16 residues. Germline assignment: CDR1 MGHDK and CDR2 SYGVNS. The CDR3 region has the DNA TGTGCCAGCAGTGCCGGGCTAGCGGGAGGTTACGATGAGCAGTTCTTC. It is translated as CASSAGLAGGYDEQFF.

This sequence joins TRBV29-1 and TRBJ1-1; no reliable D call. Trimming took 6 bases from V and 3 from J, leaving 8 bases between them. The germline V gene has CDR1 SQVTM and CDR2 ANQGSEA. The CDR3 has 11 residues. This CDR3 reads CSVFRDTEAFF. The CDR3 coding sequence is TGCAGCGTATTTCGGGACACTGAAGCTTTCTTT.

This clonotype appeared a few times. The gene calls are TRBV5-4 and TRBJ2-5; the D gene is possibly TRBD1 (6 bases). CDR1 and CDR2 (germline): SGHNT, YYREEE (reference sequence). The CDR3 has 14 amino acids. Trimming removed 4 bases at V and 5 bases at J, with 15 bases between. For the CDR3, the DNA is TGTGCCAGCAGCACAGGGACACGCGAGGAGACCCAGTACTTC. Its protein product is CASSTGTREETQYF.

Ten or more counts support this clonotype. The chain uses TRBV7-2 and TRBJ2-7; D unclear. The germline CDR1 and CDR2 sequences are SGHTA and FQGNSA. The germline V and J ends were trimmed by 5 bases and 1 base, with 12 bases remaining between them. The CDR3 contains 14 residues. Written as DNA, the CDR3 is TGTGCCAGCAGCCCCAGACTTACTTCCTACGAGCAGTACTTC. Its protein product is CASSPRLTSYEQYF.

This clonotype has just a few counts. The gene calls are TRBV5-1 and TRBJ2-1, with TRBD2 matching 14 bases. The CDR3 spans 16 residues. V shed 4 bases and J 6 bases; nucleotides not matched to a gene: 6. Germline V gene sequence: CDR1 SGHRS, CDR2 YFSETQ. This CDR3 reads CASSRGLAGAVNEQFF. For the CDR3, the DNA is TGCGCCAGCAGCCGGGGACTAGCGGGAGCCGTCAATGAGCAGTTCTTC.

At least ten counts were recorded for this clonotype. The chain employs TRBV20-1 and TRBJ2-3, with D unclear. The germline CDR1 and CDR2 sequences are DFQATT and SNEGSKA (reference sequence). The CDR3 length is 14 residues. V dropped 5 bases and J dropped 0 bases, with 12 bases sitting between them. DNA of the CDR3: TGCAGTGCTCCCCCCGTCCAGAGCACAGATACGCAGTATTTT. Amino acid sequence: CSAPPVQSTDTQYF.

The chain joins TRBV14 to TRBJ2-7; weak D call: TRBD2 (6 bases). The V end lost 1 base, the J end lost 9 bases, and 10 bases lay between the germline ends. Germline loops: CDR1 SGHDN, CDR2 FVKESK. The CDR3 sequence is 12 residues long. Here the CDR3 reads CASSQVGGWQYF. The DNA for the CDR3 is TGTGCCAGCAGCCAAGTGGGGGGATGGCAGTACTTC.

This clonotype was seen repeatedly, ten times or more. This chain connects TRBV29-1 to TRBJ1-1; D ambiguous. V shed 4 bases and J shed 6 bases, with 12 bases lying between them. The V gene's germline CDR1 is SQVTM and CDR2 ANQGSEA. The CDR3 consists of 12 residues. The CDR3 DNA sequence: TGCAGCGTTGTGGTTGCTCTCCCTGAAGCTTTCTTT. Its translation: CSVVVALPEAFF.

The V and J genes are TRBV7-2 and TRBJ2-5, with TRBD2 identical over 8 bases. The CDR3 runs to 15 residues. Germline loops: CDR1 SGHTA, CDR2 FQGNSA. V gave up 6 bases and J gave up 11 bases; unmatched junction bases: 17. The chain's CDR3 is CASSLSTGRGDEQYF. The CDR3, as DNA: TGTGCCAGCAGTCTGTCGACCGGGAGGGGCGATGAGCAGTACTTC.

This sequence joins TRBV20-1 and TRBJ2-5; TRBD1 is a possible D gene (6 bases). The J call may be mistaken, given a closer DNA end match to TRBJ2-7. The germline CDR1 and CDR2 sequences are DFQATT and SNEGSKA (reference sequence). The CDR3 length is 17 residues. The CDR3 DNA is TGCAGTGCTAGAGACTTGACGGACAGAGGCGCCCCCTACGAGCAGTACTTC. This translates into CSARDLTDRGAPYEQYF.